The 17 T cell receptor beta chains below come from one sample, sequenced in a study of long-term antiretroviral therapy in people with HIV. Survey-level immunoSEQ v3.0 assays were run. Only in-frame clones appear in the TCRdb table, and some are missing; sequencing was by immunoSEQ multiplex PCR. The data show under 20,000 clones, with approximately 80% seen just once and approximately 4.5% held by the top ten. The sample was unsorted PBMCs, taken 0.1 years before starting antiretroviral therapy. The receptors come from a man between 18 and 35 years old with HIV.

J is TRBJ2-6 and V is TRBV5-4; no clear D gene. V shed 4 bases and J shed 4 bases, with 12 bases lying between them. The CDR3 is 15 amino acids. The germline V gene has CDR1 SGHNT and CDR2 YYREEE (reference sequence). The CDR3, as DNA: TGTGCCAGCAGCATAGGGCCCGAAGGGGCCAACGTCCTGACTTTC. It codes for CASSIGPEGANVLTF.

This clone was seen more than once but under ten times. The CDR3 protein is CASSNRLNYGYTF. The CDR3 DNA follows: TGTGCCAGCAGCAACAGGCTTAACTATGGCTACACCTTC. The chain employs TRBV9 and TRBJ1-2; possibly TRBD1 for D (5 bases). The CDR3 is 13 amino acids. Per the germline V gene, CDR1 is SGDLS and CDR2 is YYNGEE. V was clipped by 4 bases and J by 1 base, with 8 bases between them.

This clone appeared once. The chain employs TRBV4-1 and TRBJ2-1; 10 positions match TRBD2. J gave up 5 bases and V 0 bases, and 7 bases lay outside the gene matches. This CDR3 is 17 amino acids long. The germline V gene has CDR1 MGHRA and CDR2 YSYEKL. This CDR3 reads CASSQDRSLAGNNEQFF. CDR3 nucleotide sequence: TGCGCCAGCAGCCAAGATAGGTCACTAGCGGGAAACAATGAGCAGTTCTTC.

This chain links TRBV18 with TRBJ2-7; D might be TRBD1 or TRBD2, each matching 6 bases. Trimming took 5 bases from V and 3 from J, leaving 20 bases between them. Germline assignment: CDR1 KGHSH and CDR2 LQKENI. The CDR3 sequence is 16 residues long. CDR3 DNA sequence: TGTGCCAGCTCAACCTCGGGACATCAGGGACTCTACGAGCAGTACTTC. Residues: CASSTSGHQGLYEQYF.

This CDR3 reads CASSFTGTANEKLFF. CDR3 nucleotides: TGTGCCAGCAGTTTCACCGGGACGGCTAATGAAAAACTGTTTTTT. V gene TRBV7-9 combines with J gene TRBJ1-4; D is possibly TRBD1 (5 bases). V was clipped by 6 bases and J by 3 bases, with 14 bases between them. CDR3 size: 15 residues. The germline gives CDR1 SEHNR, CDR2 FQNEAQ (reference sequence).

J is TRBJ2-3 and V is TRBV30; D remains unclear. This CDR3 is built from 14 residues. Germline V lookup: CDR1 GTSNPN, CDR2 SVGIG (reference sequence). V lost 1 base, J lost 0 bases, and 8 bases lay in between. The CDR3 nucleotides are TGTGCCTGGAGTGGACTGATTAGCACAGATACGCAGTATTTT. It is translated as CAWSGLISTDTQYF.

The chain links TRBV19 to TRBJ1-2; D gene unclear. In germline, CDR1 is LNHDA, CDR2 SQIVND (reference sequence). V lost 7 bases and J lost 8, with 14 bases in between. This CDR3 has 12 residues. In nucleotides, the CDR3 is TGTGCCAGTAAAATAGAAAGCGGCGGCTACACCTTC. Encoded protein: CASKIESGGYTF. Variable domain in full (rest from reference TRBV19 and TRBJ1-2): DGGITQSPKYLFRKEGQNVTLSCEQNLNHDAMYWYRQDPGQGLRLIYYSQIVNDFQKGDIAEGYSVSREKKESFPLTVTSAQKNPTAFYLCASKIESGGYTFGSGTRLTVV.

This chain uses TRBV28 with TRBJ2-1; 9 nucleotides align to TRBD2. The trim removed 3 bases at V and 9 bases at J, leaving 18 bases unmatched. Looked up from germline, CDR1 is MDHEN and CDR2 is SYDVKM. This CDR3 has 18 amino acids. The DNA of the CDR3 is TGTGCCAGCAGTTTCGTCCTAGCGGGATACTGGACCGACGGTGAGCAGTTCTTC. Its protein product is CASSFVLAGYWTDGEQFF.

The J gene is TRBJ2-7, the V gene TRBV7-3; D call uncertain. Trimming took 5 bases from V and 5 from J, leaving 13 bases between them. The V gene's germline CDR1 is SGHTA and CDR2 FQGTGA. This CDR3 region has 13 residues. DNA for the CDR3: TGTGCCAGCAGCCCCCGTTGGGGTAACGAGCAGTACTTC. This codes for CASSPRWGNEQYF.

The chain combines TRBV9 with TRBJ1-4, with TRBD1 identical over 8 bases. From germline, CDR1 is SGDLS and CDR2 YYNGEE. Trimming at V came to 4 bases and at J to 6 bases, leaving 5 bases not matched to a gene. There are 14 residues in the CDR3. DNA of the CDR3: TGTGCCAGCAGCCTTGAACAGGGGGATGAAAAACTGTTTTTT. Its translation is CASSLEQGDEKLFF. Full variable domain (outside the CDR3, taken from reference TRBV9 and TRBJ1-4): DSGVTQTPKHLITATGQRVTLRCSPRSGDLSVYWYQQSLDQGLQFLIQYYNGEERAKGNILERFSAQQFPDLHSELNLSSLELGDSALYFCASSLEQGDEKLFFGSGTQLSVL.

The J gene is TRBJ2-5, the V gene TRBV29-1, with D unresolved. This CDR3 comprises 13 residues. Deletions cut 1 base from V and 5 bases from J, with 11 bases between. CDR1 is SQVTM, CDR2 ANQGSEA, per germline. The CDR3 coding sequence is TGCAGCGTTGAAGTTTGGGATAAGGAGACCCAGTACTTC. Translated, it gives CSVEVWDKETQYF. The full variable domain, rest sourced from reference TRBV29-1 and TRBJ2-5, is SAVISQKPSRDICQRGTSLTIQCQVDSQVTMMFWYRQQPGQSLTLIATANQGSEATYESGFVIDKFPISRPNLTFSTLTVSNMSPEDSSIYLCSVEVWDKETQYFGPGTRLLVL.

The V gene is TRBV30, the J gene TRBJ2-7; no clear D. Germline-derived CDR1 and CDR2 are GTSNPN and SVGIG (reference sequence). Deletions cut 3 bases from V and 0 bases from J, with 9 bases between. CDR3 length: 13 residues. The DNA for the CDR3 is TGTGCCTGGAGGCCGCAGGCCTCCTACGAGCAGTACTTC. Translating it yields CAWRPQASYEQYF. The entire variable domain, with the rest obtained from reference TRBV30 and TRBJ2-7, is as follows: SQTIHQWPATLVQPVGSPLSLECTVEGTSNPNLYWYRQAAGRGLQLLFYSVGIGQISSEVPQNLSASRPQDRQFILSSKKLLLSDSGFYLCAWRPQASYEQYFGPGTRLTVT.

The chain carries TRBV13 and TRBJ2-7; D may be TRBD2 (6 bases). The germline V gene encodes CDR1 PRHDT and CDR2 FYEKMQ (reference sequence). The V end lost 5 bases, the J end lost 10 bases, and 27 bases lay between the germline ends. The CDR3 totals 16 residues. The CDR3 region is CASSRRDLREHGDQYF. CDR3 DNA sequence: TGTGCCAGCAGCCGCCGTGACCTCCGGGAGCACGGAGACCAGTACTTC. The full variable domain, with the rest looked up from reference TRBV13 and TRBJ2-7, is AAGVIQSPRHLIKEKRETATLKCYPIPRHDTVYWYQQGPGQDPQFLISFYEKMQSDKGSIPDRFSAQQFSDYHSELNMSSLELGDSALYFCASSRRDLREHGDQYFGPGTRLTVT.

The CDR3 spells CASSPGPKGGDTQYF. The CDR3 coding sequence is TGTGCCAGCAGCCCTGGACCAAAAGGGGGAGATACGCAGTATTTT. This chain connects TRBV7-2 to TRBJ2-3; a weak D match, TRBD1 (6 bases). The CDR3 spans 15 residues. Germline CDR1 and CDR2: SGHTA and FQGNSA. Trimming removed 5 bases at V and 5 bases at J, with 17 bases between.

The chain has TRBV2 and TRBJ2-1, with TRBD2 matching over 10 bases. After removal of 6 bases from V and 3 bases from J, the junction contained 5 bases not matched to a gene. There are 15 residues in the CDR3. Germline lookup yields CDR1 SNHLY and CDR2 FYNNEI. CDR3 in DNA: TGTGCCAGCAGAACCACTAGCGGGATCTACAATGAGCAGTTCTTC. Protein sequence: CASRTTSGIYNEQFF.

The CDR3 nucleotides are TGTGCCAGCAGCCATGAAGCGGGTTCCTACGAGCAGTACTTC. It specifies CASSHEAGSYEQYF. The chain couples TRBV14 to TRBJ2-7; weak D call: TRBD2 (6 bases). Per the germline V gene, CDR1 is SGHDN and CDR2 is FVKESK. The CDR3 loop spans 14 amino acids. Trimming cost V 3 bases and J 1 base, with 10 bases left between them.

This clone has a handful of counts. The chain recombines TRBV9 with TRBJ1-2; D gene unclear. CDR3 size: 15 residues. Trimming stripped 0 bases from V and 0 bases from J, with 9 bases between. CDR1 and CDR2 from the germline V gene are SGDLS and YYNGEE. The CDR3 DNA sequence: TGTGCCAGCAGCGTAGACCCAGCCGCTAACTATGGCTACACCTTC. It encodes CASSVDPAANYGYTF.